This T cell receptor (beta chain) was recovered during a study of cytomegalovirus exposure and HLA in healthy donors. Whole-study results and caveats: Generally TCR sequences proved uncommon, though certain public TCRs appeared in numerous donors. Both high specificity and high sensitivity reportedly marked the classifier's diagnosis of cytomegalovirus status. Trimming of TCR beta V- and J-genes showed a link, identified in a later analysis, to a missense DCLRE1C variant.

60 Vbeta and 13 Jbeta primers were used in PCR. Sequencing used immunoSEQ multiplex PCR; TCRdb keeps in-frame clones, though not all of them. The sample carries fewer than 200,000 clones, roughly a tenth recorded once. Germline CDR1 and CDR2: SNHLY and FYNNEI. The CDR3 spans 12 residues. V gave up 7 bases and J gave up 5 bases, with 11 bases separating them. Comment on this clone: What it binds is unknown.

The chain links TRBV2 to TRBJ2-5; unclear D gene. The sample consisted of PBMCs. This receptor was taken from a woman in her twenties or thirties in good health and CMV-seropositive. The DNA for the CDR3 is TGTGCCAGCAAAGGTCTCAGGGAGACCCAGTACTTC. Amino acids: CASKGLRETQYF.